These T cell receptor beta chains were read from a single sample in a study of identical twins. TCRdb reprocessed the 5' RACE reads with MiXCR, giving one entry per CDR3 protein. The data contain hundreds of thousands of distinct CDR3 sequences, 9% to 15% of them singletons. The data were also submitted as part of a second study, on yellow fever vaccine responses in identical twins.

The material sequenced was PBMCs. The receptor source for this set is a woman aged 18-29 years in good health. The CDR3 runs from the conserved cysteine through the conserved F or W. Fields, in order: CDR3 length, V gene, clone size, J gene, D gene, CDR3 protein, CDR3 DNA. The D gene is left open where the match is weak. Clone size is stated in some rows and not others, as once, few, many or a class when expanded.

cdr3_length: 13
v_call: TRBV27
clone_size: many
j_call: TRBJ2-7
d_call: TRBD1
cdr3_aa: CASSLGTGGEQYF
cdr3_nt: TGTGCCAGCAGTCTTGGGACAGGGGGCGAGCAGTACTTC

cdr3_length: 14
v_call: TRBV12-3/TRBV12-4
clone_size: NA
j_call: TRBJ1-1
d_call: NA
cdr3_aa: CASSLNMGSTEAFF
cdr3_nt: TGTGCCAGCAGTTTAAATATGGGAAGCACTGAAGCTTTCTTT

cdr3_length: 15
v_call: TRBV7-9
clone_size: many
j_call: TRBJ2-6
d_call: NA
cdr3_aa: CASTSRKNGANVLTF
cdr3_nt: TGTGCCAGCACCTCCCGCAAAAATGGGGCCAACGTCCTGACTTTC

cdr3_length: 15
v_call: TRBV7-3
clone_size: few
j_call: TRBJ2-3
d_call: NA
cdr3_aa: CASSRGAGLTDTQYF
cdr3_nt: TGTGCCAGCAGTCGCGGGGCGGGCCTCACAGATACGCAGTATTTT

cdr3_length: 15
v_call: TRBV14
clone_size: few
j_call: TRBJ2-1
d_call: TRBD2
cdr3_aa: CASSQPGLAGFGQFF
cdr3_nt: TGTGCCAGCAGCCAACCCGGACTAGCGGGATTTGGGCAGTTCTTC

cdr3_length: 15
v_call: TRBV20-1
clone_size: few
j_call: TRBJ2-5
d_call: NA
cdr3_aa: CSARVPYWVRQTQYF
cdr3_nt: TGCAGTGCTAGAGTCCCGTACTGGGTCCGGCAGACCCAGTACTTC

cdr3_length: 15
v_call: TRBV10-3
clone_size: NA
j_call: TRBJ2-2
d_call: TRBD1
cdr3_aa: CATKNRTGNTGELFF
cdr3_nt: TGTGCCACGAAGAACCGGACAGGGAACACCGGGGAGCTGTTTTTT

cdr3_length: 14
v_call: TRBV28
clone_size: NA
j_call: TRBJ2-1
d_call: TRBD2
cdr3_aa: CASSTSGRTHEQFF
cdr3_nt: TGTGCCAGCAGCACTAGCGGGAGAACCCATGAGCAGTTCTTC

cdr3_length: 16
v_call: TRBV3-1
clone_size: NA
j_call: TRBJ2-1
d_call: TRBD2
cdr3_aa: CASSRGLAGGPDEQFF
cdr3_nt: TGTGCCAGCAGCCGCGGACTAGCGGGAGGGCCGGATGAGCAGTTCTTC

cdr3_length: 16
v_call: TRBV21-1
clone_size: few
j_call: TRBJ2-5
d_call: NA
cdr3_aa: CASSKVSQRGGVTQYF
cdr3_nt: TGTGCCAGCAGCAAAGTGAGCCAGCGGGGGGGCGTGACCCAGTACTTC

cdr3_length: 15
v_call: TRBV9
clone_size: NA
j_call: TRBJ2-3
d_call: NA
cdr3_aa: CASSVQGSGTDTQYF
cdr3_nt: TGTGCCAGCAGCGTCCAGGGTTCGGGCACAGATACGCAGTATTTT

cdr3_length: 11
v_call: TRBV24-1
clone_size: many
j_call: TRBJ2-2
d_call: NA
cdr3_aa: CATSDTGELFF
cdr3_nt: TGTGCCACCAGTGATACCGGGGAGCTGTTTTTT

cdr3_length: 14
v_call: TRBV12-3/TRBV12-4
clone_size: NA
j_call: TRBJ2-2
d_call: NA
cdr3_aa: CASSRTEATGELFF
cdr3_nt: TGTGCCAGCAGTAGGACCGAAGCCACCGGGGAGCTGTTTTTT

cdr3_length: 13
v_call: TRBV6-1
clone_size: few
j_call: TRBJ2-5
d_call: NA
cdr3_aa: CASVGWDQETQYF
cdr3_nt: TGTGCCAGCGTGGGCTGGGACCAAGAGACCCAGTACTTC

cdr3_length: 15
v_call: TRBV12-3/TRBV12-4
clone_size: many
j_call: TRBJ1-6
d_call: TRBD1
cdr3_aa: CASSLAGQGNSPLHF
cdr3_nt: TGTGCCAGCAGTTTAGCGGGACAGGGTAATTCACCCCTCCACTTT

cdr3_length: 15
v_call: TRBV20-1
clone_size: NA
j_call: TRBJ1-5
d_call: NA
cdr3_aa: CCATTSTGSGQPQHF
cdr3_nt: TGCTGTGCTACAACCTCTACAGGGAGCGGTCAGCCCCAGCATTTT

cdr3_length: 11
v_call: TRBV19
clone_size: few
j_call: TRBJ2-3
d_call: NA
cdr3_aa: CASSQWDTQYF
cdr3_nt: TGTGCCAGTAGTCAGTGGGATACGCAGTATTTT

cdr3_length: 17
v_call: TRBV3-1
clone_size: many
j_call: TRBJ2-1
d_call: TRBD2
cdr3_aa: CASSQERLAGGLNEQFF
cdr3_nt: TGTGCCAGCAGCCAAGAAAGACTAGCGGGGGGTTTAAATGAGCAGTTCTTC

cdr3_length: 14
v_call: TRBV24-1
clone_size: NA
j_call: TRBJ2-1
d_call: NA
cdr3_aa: CATSERRQHNEQFF
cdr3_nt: TGTGCCACCAGTGAACGCCGACAGCACAATGAGCAGTTCTTC

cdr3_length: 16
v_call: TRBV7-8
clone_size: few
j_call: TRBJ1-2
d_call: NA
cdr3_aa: CASSPDRSPAGYGYTF
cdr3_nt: TGTGCCAGCAGTCCCGATAGGTCCCCAGCGGGCTATGGCTACACCTTC

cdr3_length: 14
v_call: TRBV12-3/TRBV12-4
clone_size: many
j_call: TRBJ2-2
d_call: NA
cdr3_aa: CASSLAPRSWELFF
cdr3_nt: TGTGCCAGCAGTTTAGCCCCCAGAAGCTGGGAGCTGTTTTTT

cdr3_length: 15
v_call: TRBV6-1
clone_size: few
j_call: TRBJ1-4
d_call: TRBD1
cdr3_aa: CASRAWTGSNEKLFF
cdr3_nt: TGTGCCAGCAGGGCTTGGACAGGTTCTAATGAAAAACTGTTTTTT

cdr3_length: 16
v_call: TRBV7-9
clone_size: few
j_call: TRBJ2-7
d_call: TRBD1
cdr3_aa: CASSLDPGQGIYEQYF
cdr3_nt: TGTGCCAGCAGCTTGGATCCGGGACAGGGGATCTACGAGCAGTACTTC

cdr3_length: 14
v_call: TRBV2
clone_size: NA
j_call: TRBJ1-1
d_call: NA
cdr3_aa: CASSGRQRNTEAFF
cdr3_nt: TGTGCCAGCAGTGGCCGACAGCGGAACACTGAAGCTTTCTTT

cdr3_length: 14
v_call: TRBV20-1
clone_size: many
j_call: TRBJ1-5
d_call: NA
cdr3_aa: CSATRTDSNQPQHF
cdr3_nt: TGCAGTGCTACCCGGACGGATAGCAATCAGCCCCAGCATTTT

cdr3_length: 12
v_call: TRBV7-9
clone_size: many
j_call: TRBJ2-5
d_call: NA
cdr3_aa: CASEGLGETQYF
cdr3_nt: TGTGCCAGCGAGGGGTTAGGCGAGACCCAGTACTTC

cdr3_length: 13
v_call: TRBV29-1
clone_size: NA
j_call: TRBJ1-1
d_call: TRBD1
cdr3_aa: CSVEVGDRVEAFF
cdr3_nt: TGCAGCGTTGAAGTTGGGGACAGGGTCGAAGCTTTCTTT

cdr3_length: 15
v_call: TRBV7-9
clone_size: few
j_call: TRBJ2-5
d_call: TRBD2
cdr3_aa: CASSLWLAGPETQYF
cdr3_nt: TGTGCCAGCAGCTTATGGCTAGCGGGTCCAGAGACCCAGTACTTC

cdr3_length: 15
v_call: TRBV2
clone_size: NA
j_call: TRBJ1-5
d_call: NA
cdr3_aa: CASSEYGRADQPQHF
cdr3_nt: TGTGCCAGCAGTGAATATGGGAGGGCGGACCAGCCCCAGCATTTT

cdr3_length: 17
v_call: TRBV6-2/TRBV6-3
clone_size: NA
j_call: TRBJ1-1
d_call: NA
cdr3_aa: CASSYSGEATMNTEAFF
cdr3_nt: TGTGCCAGCAGTTACTCTGGGGAAGCAACCATGAACACTGAAGCTTTCTTT

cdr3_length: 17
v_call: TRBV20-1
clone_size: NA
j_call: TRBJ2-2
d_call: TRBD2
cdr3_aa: CSARNGGAGWDTGELFF
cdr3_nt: TGCAGTGCTAGGAACGGGGGGGCCGGATGGGACACCGGGGAGCTGTTTTTT

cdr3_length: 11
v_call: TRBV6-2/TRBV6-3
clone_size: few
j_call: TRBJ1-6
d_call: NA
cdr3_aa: CASSYQGSLHF
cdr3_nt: TGTGCCAGCAGTTACCAGGGATCCCTCCACTTT

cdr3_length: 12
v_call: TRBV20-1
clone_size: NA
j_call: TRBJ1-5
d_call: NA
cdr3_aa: CSASRGSQPQHF
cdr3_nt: TGCAGTGCTAGCCGGGGGTCGCAGCCCCAGCATTTT

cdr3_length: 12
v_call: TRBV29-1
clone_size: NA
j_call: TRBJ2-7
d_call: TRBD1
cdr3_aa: CSVVQGVYEQYF
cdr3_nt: TGCAGCGTTGTCCAGGGGGTCTACGAGCAGTACTTC

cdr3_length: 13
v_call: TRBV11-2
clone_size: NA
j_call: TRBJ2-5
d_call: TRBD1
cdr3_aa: CASSRTGYETQYF
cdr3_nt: TGTGCCAGCTCGCGGACAGGGTACGAGACCCAGTACTTC

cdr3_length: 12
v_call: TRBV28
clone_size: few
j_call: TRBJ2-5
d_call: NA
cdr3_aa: CASTRPPETQYF
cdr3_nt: TGTGCCAGCACAAGGCCCCCGGAGACCCAGTACTTC

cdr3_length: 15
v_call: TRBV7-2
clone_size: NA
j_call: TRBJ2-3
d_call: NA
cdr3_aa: CASSSQAGAGDTQYF
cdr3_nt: TGTGCCAGCAGCTCCCAGGCGGGGGCTGGGGATACGCAGTATTTT

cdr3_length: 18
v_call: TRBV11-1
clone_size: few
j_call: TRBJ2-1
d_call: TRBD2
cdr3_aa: CASSPPLRVAGGPHEQFF
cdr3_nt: TGTGCCAGCAGCCCCCCACTACGGGTAGCGGGGGGGCCTCATGAGCAGTTCTTC

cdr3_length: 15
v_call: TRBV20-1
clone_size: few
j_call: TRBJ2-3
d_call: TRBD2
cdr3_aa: CSAAGGGDPTDTQYF
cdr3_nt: TGCAGTGCCGCCGGGGGAGGGGACCCCACAGATACGCAGTATTTT

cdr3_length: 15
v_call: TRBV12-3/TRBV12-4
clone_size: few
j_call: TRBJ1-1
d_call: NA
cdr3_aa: CASSLDRGGGTEAFF
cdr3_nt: TGTGCCAGCAGTTTGGACCGGGGGGGAGGCACTGAAGCTTTCTTT

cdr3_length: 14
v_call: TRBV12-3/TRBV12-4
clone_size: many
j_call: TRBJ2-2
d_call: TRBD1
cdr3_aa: CASNLQGLAGELFF
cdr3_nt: TGTGCCAGCAACCTACAGGGGTTGGCCGGGGAGCTGTTTTTT

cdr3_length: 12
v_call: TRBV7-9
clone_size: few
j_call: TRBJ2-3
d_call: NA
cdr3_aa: CASTTSTDTQYF
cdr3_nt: TGTGCCAGTACAACTAGCACAGATACGCAGTATTTT

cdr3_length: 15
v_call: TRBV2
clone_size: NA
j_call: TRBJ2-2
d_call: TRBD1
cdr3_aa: CASSEEGQGIGELFF
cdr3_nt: TGTGCCAGCAGTGAAGAGGGACAGGGTATCGGGGAGCTGTTTTTT

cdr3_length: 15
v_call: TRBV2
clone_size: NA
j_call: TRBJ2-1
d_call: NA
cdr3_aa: CASRLDSSSYNEQFF
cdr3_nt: TGTGCCAGCAGGCTCGACTCGAGCTCCTACAATGAGCAGTTCTTC

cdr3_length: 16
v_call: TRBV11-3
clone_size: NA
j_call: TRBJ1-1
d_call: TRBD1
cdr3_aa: CASSPHLDRANTEAFF
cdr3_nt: TGTGCCAGCAGCCCCCATTTAGACAGGGCGAACACTGAAGCTTTCTTT